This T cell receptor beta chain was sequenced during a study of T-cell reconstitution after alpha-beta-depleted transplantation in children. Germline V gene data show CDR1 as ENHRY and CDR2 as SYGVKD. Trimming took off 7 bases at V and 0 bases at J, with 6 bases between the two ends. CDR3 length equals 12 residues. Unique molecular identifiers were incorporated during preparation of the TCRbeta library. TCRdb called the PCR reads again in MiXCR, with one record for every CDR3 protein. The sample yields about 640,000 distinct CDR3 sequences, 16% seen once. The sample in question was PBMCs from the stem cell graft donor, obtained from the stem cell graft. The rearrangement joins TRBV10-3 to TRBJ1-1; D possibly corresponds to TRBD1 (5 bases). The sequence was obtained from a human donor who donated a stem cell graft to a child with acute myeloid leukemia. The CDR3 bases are TGTGCCATCATGGGACTGAACACTGAAGCTTTCTTT. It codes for CAIMGLNTEAFF.